This TCR beta chain appears in the sequencing data of a study of shared clonotypes between healthy human individuals. At a deep level, the assay was run. Produced via immunoSEQ multiplex PCR; TCRdb's table is partial and in-frame only. The table records roughly 1,000,000 clones, about 80% of them present only once. This clone was counted a few times. There are 15 residues in the CDR3. CDR1 and CDR2 (germline): MNHNY, SVGAGI (reference sequence). The J segment lost 4 bases and the V segment lost 7 bases, leaving 8 bases of the junction unmatched. This chain links TRBV6-6 with TRBJ2-7; 12 positions match TRBD2. The sequence derives from a man between 18 and 35 years old in good health. Some clones in this sample may be carry-over from other donors' samples. The specimen was memory CD4+ T cells from PBMCs. Subset defined: CD45RA-negative fraction. This CDR3 is CASTRPTSGSYEQYF. The DNA of the CDR3 is TGTGCCAGCACCCGACCGACTAGCGGGAGTTACGAGCAGTACTTC.